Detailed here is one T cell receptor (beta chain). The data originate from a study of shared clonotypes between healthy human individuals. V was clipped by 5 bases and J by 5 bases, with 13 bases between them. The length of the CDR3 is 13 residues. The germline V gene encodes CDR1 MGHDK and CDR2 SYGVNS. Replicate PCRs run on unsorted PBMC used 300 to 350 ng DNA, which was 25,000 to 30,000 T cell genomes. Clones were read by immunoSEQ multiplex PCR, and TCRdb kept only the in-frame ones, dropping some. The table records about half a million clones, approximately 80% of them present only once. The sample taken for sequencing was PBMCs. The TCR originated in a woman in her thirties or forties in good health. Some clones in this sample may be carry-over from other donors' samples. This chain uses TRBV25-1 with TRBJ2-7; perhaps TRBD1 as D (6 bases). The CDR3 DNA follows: TGTGCCAGCAGTTACAGGGATTTGGACGAGCAGTACTTC. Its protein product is CASSYRDLDEQYF.